The 2 T cell receptor beta chains below come from one sample, sequenced in a study of T cells in Graves' hyperthyroidism and ophthalmopathy. TCR beta CDR3 sequences were amplified from RNA transcripts. HTBI primers were employed in a first-round RT-PCR of the TCR CDR3. Each CDR3 protein gets one entry after TCRdb re-called the multiplex PCR reads with MiXCR. The data show a few hundred thousand distinct CDR3 sequences, with roughly 20% seen just once and around 27% held by the top ten. Sample: blood. Every receptor here comes from a man aged 18 to 30 with Graves' hyperthyroidism.

This clonotype was observed many times. The V call is TRBV6-1, the J call TRBJ2-3; TRBD2 is a possible D gene (6 bases). Germline lookup yields CDR1 MNHNS and CDR2 SASEGT. V was trimmed by 2 bases and J by 2 bases, leaving 14 bases between them. CDR3 size: 16 residues. CDR3: CASSERRVRDTDTQYF. The CDR3 DNA follows: TGTGCCAGCAGTGAAAGGAGGGTAAGGGACACAGATACGCAGTATTTT.

This clonotype showed up many times. The CDR3 DNA sequence: TGTGCCAGCAGTGAGCAGGGGGCGACACTAGGGTATGGCTACACCTTC. It encodes CASSEQGATLGYGYTF. The V call is TRBV6-1, the J call TRBJ1-2; 8 bases are a match to TRBD1. V lost 3 bases to trimming and J lost 5 bases; unmatched junction nucleotides: 11. Germline CDR1 reads MNHNS; CDR2 reads SASEGT. There are 16 residues in the CDR3.